Reported below is one TCR beta chain. Its specificity is not known. This specimen belongs to a study of cytomegalovirus exposure and HLA in healthy donors. Study information: In a previous analysis, 117 million unique TCR beta sequences were found from 150 million to 200 million T cells. Notes on the study in general: In a later analysis, parvovirus B19, influenza, CMV and Epstein-Barr virus appeared linked to several top co-occurrence clusters. In a later analysis, a missense DCLRE1C variant was linked to TCR beta V- and J-gene trimming.

V gave up 5 bases and J gave up 0 bases; unmatched junction bases: 4. The CDR3 loop spans 15 amino acids. Germline V gene sequence: CDR1 MNHEY, CDR2 SVGAGI. PCR used 60 Vbeta primers and 13 Jbeta primers. Method: immunoSEQ multiplex PCR; TCRdb's copy keeps in-frame clones and lacks some. The sample lists about 160,000 clones, approximately 84% occurring once. The chain links TRBV6-5 to TRBJ1-5; the match to TRBD1 covers 7 bases. The TCR was taken from a man aged 18 to 29 in good health and CMV-seropositive. The sequencing input was PBMCs. The CDR3 spells CASSLDRVSNQPQHF. The CDR3 DNA reads as TGTGCCAGCAGTCTTGACAGGGTTAGCAATCAGCCCCAGCATTTT.